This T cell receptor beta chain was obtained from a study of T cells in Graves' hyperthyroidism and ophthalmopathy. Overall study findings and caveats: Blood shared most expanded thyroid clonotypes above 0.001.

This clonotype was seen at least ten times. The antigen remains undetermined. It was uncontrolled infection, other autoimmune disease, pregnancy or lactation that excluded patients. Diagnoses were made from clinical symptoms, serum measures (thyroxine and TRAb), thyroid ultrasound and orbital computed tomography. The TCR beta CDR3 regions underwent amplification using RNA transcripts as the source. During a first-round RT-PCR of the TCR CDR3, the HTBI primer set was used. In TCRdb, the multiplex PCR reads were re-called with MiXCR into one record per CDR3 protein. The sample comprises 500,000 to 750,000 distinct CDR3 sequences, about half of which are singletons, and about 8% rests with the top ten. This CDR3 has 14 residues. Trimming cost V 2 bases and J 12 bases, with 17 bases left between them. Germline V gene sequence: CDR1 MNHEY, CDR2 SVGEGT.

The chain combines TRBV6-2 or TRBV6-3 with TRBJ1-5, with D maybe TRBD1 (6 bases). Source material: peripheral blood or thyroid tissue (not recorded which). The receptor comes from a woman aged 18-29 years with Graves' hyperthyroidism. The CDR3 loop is CASSYHVTGSNQHF. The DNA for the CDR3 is TGTGCCAGCAGTTACCACGTTACAGGGAGTAACCAGCATTTT.